The 4 T cell receptor beta chains below all came from one sample that was sequenced in a study of cytomegalovirus exposure and HLA in healthy donors. PCR involved 60 Vbeta and 13 Jbeta primers. Sequencing was performed with immunoSEQ multiplex PCR; in TCRdb, only in-frame clones are kept and a portion is missing. In the table there are roughly 130,000 clones, roughly 80% of which are singletons. Sequencing used PBMCs. These receptors all stem from a girl aged 2-10 years in good health and CMV-seronegative.

This chain uses TRBV25-1 with TRBJ2-6; a possible D gene is TRBD2 (5 bases). In germline, CDR1 is MGHDK, CDR2 SYGVNS. This CDR3 spans 15 amino acids. Between the trimmed V and J ends, which lost 0 bases and 3 bases, there was a span of 6 bases. The CDR3 bases are TGTGCCAGCAGTGAATACGGGGATGGGGCCAACGTCCTGACTTTC. Its protein product is CASSEYGDGANVLTF.

The chain employs TRBV28 and TRBJ2-5; the match to TRBD1 covers 12 bases. In germline, CDR1 is MDHEN, CDR2 SYDVKM. V was pared by 1 base and J by 5 bases, with 11 bases of the junction left unmatched. The CDR3 has 18 residues. CDR3 nucleotide sequence: TGTGCCAGCAGTTTATTTTCCGGGACAGGGGGCGTTCTGGAGACCCAGTACTTC. This translates into CASSLFSGTGGVLETQYF.

The rearrangement joins TRBV18 to TRBJ1-5; 10 nucleotides align to TRBD1. Germline CDR1 KGHSH, CDR2 LQKENI. V lost 1 base to trimming and J lost 7 bases; unmatched junction nucleotides: 4. The CDR3 contains 15 residues. CDR3 nucleotides: TGTGCCAGCTCACCACTTGGGACAGGGGAACAGCCCCAGCATTTT. Translated, it gives CASSPLGTGEQPQHF.

The rearrangement links TRBV7-8 to TRBJ2-1, with D unresolved. Trimming took off 1 base at V and 8 bases at J, with 9 bases between the two ends. The CDR3 has 13 amino acids. The germline V gene has CDR1 SGHVS and CDR2 FQNEAQ. The CDR3 DNA reads TGTGCCAGCAGCTTAGAAGTAAGAGATGAGCAGTTCTTC. Its translation: CASSLEVRDEQFF.